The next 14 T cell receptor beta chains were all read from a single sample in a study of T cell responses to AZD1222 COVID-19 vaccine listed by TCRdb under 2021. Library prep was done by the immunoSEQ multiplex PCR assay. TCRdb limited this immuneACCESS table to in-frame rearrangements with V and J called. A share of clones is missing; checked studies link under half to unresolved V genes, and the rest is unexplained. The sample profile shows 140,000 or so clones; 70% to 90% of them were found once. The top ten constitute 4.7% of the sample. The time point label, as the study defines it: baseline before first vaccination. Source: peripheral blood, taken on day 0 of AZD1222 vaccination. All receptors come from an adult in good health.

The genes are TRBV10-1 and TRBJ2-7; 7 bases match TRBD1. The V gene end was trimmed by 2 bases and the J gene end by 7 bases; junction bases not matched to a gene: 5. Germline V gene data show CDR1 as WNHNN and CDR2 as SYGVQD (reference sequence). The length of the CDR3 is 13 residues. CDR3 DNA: TGCGCCAGCAGTGAGGACAGGGTGAGGGAGCAGTACTTC. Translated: CASSEDRVREQYF.

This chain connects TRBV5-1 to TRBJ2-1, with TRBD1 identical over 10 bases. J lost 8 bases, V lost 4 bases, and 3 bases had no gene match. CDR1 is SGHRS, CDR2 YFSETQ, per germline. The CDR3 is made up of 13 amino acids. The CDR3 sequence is CASSIGQGDEQFF. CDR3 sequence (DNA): TGCGCCAGCAGCATAGGACAGGGGGATGAGCAGTTCTTC.

As DNA, the CDR3 is TGTGCCAGCAGTCCGTATATGACAGGGGAGGGCGAGCAGTACTTC. Translation gives CASSPYMTGEGEQYF. This chain uses TRBV27 with TRBJ2-7; possibly TRBD1 for D (8 bases). The germline CDR1 and CDR2 sequences are MNHEY and SMNVEV (reference sequence). V was clipped by 5 bases and J by 6 bases, with 20 bases between them. This CDR3 spans 15 amino acids.

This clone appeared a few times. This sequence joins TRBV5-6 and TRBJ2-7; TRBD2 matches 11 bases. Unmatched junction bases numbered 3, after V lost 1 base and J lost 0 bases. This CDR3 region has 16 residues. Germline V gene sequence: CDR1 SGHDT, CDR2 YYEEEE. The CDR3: CASSLILAGGSYEQYF. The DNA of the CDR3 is TGTGCCAGCAGCTTGATCCTAGCGGGGGGCTCCTACGAGCAGTACTTC.

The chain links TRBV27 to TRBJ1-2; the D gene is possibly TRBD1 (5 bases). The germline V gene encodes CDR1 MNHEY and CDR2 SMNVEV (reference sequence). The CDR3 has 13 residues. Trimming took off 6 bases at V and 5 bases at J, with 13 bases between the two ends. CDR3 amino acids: CASRGGAWYGYTF. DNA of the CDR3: TGTGCCAGCAGGGGAGGGGCATGGTATGGCTACACCTTC.

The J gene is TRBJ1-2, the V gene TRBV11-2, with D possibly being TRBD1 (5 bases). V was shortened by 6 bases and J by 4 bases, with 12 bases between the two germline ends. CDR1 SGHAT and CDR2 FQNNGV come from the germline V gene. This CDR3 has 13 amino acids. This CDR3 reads CASRPLGGYGYTF. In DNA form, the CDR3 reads TGTGCCAGCAGACCTCTTGGGGGCTATGGCTACACCTTC.

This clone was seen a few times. The CDR3 here is CASSPGLRTGELFF. CDR3 DNA: TGTGCCAGCAGCCCGGGCCTCAGGACCGGGGAGCTGTTTTTT. The chain links TRBV14 to TRBJ2-2, with D unclear. This CDR3 contains 14 residues. V shed 4 bases and J shed 5 bases, with 11 bases lying between them. CDR1 and CDR2 (germline): SGHDN, FVKESK.

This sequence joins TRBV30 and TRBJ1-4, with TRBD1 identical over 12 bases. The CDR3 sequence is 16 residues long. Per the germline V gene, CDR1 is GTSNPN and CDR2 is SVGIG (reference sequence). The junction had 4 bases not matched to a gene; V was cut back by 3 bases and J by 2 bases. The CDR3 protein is CAWRGQGASTNEKLFF. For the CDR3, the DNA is TGTGCCTGGAGGGGACAGGGGGCGTCTACTAATGAAAAACTGTTTTTT.

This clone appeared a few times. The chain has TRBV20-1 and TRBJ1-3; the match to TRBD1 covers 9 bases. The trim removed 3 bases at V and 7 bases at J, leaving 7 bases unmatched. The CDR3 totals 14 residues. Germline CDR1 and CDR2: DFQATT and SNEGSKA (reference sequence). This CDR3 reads CSASSDRGRNTIYF. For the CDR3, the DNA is TGCAGTGCTAGTTCTGACAGGGGGAGGAACACCATATATTTT.

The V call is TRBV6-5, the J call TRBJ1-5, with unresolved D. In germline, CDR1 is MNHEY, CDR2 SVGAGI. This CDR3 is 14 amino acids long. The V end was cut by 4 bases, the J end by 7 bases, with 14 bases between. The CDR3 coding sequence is TGTGCCAGCAGTTCCGAAGGCAGGAGCCAGCCCCAGCATTTT. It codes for CASSSEGRSQPQHF.

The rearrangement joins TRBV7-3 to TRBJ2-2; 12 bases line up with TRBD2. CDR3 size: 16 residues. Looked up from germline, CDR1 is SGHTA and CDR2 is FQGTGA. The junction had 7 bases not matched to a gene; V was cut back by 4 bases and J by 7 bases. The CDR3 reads CASSSTLAGGVGELFF. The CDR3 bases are TGTGCCAGCAGCTCAACCCTAGCGGGAGGGGTCGGGGAGCTGTTTTTT.

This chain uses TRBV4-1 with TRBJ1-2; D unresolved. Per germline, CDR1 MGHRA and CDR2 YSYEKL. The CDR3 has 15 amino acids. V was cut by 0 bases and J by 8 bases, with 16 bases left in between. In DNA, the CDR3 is TGCGCCAGCAGCCAAGAGCGAAGACTTTTGAAGGGCTACACCTTC. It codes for CASSQERRLLKGYTF.

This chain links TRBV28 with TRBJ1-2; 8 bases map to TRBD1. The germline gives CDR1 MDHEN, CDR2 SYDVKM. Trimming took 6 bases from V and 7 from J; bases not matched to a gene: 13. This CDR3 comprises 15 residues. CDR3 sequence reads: CASRPPGTGGSGYTF. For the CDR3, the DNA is TGTGCCAGCAGGCCGCCCGGTACAGGGGGAAGTGGCTACACCTTC.

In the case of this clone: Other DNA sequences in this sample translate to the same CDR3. The CDR3 spells CASSSTGDYGYTF. In DNA form, the CDR3 reads TGTGCCAGCAGCTCAACAGGGGACTATGGCTACACCTTC. This chain links TRBV11-2 with TRBJ1-2, with 7 bases that match TRBD1. Losses at the gene ends were 4 bases for V and 3 bases for J; bases not matched to a gene: 2. This CDR3 has 13 residues. Germline CDR1 is SGHAT and CDR2 is FQNNGV.